This T cell receptor beta chain is drawn from a study of cytomegalovirus exposure and HLA in healthy donors (dated by TCRdb to 2016 to 2017). Study-level background: An earlier analysis of 587 of the donors reported about 280 Gb of sequence data and 95 million to 130 million unique TCR beta sequences obtained from some 200 million T cells. Approximately 300 gigabases of sequencing data and 75 million to 85 million unique TCR sequences made up an early release that covered several hundred HLA-typed donors. Of the roughly 400 genotyped donors, roughly 85% fell in the genetic ancestry cluster associated with self-reported Caucasian donors. The study was designed to test whether signatures of past pathogen exposure could be identified by cataloging public T cell receptors. The study profiled the T cell repertoires of hundreds of subjects by immunosequencing and related them to cytomegalovirus serostatus. Besides the first cohort of some 670 subjects, a separate validation cohort made up of about 120 different subjects was used. The study combined high-throughput TCR immunosequencing, statistical association of individual TCRs with disease status, and machine learning to predict cytomegalovirus infection status. In a later analysis, previously published TCR beta repertoires from several hundred donors were re-analyzed and high-resolution HLA genotyping was added so that TCR occurrence patterns could be studied. The later analysis used no new phenotypic data to find candidate immune exposures, relying instead on TCR beta sequences and their occurrence across donors. To decide whether each TCR beta V gene segment behaved as functional or pseudogenic, an earlier analysis of some 600 of the donors relied on high-throughput TCR beta sequencing. Alongside the repertoire data, information on donor age, sex, ethnicity and CMV serostatus was compiled. A later genetic analysis used genome-wide SNP genotypes for about 55% of the 666 donors, treating that subset as a discovery cohort. Every discovery cohort repertoire had been produced on one sequencing platform. HLA typing included class I and class II loci at four-digit resolution. Typing coverage differed by locus: A, B, C, DRB1 and DQB1 were typed in roughly 620-630 donors, DQA1 in roughly 500, DPA1 in some 610, and DPB1 in 472. A handful of DR-DQ haplotypes were handled as single units for association and clustering because linkage in the cohort was strong. Among some 400 genotyped donors of the cohort, an average of about 220,000 unique TCR beta nucleotide sequences was sequenced per donor, of which roughly 17% were non-productive. On the study overall, not on this receptor specifically: A further reported finding was that TCR beta sequences accurately predicted the HLA-A and HLA-B alleles for most subjects in the first cohort. According to a later genetic analysis, donors in an Asian-associated ancestry cluster had fewer N-insertions in productive TCRs than the approximately 670-donor mean. In an earlier analysis of roughly 500 of the donors, most TCR beta V segments appeared in productive rearrangements about 87% or about 30% of the time, broadly matching IMGT annotations. In a later analysis, around 17,000 TCR beta sequences were associated with specific HLA alleles at a false discovery rate of 0.05. Immune exposure information for the cohort was limited to CMV serostatus. In a later analysis, TCR association rates were found to vary across HLA loci, with the most associated TCRs seen for DRB1 alleles and the fewest for HLA-C alleles. A later analysis reported that several top co-occurrence clusters appeared linked to parvovirus B19, influenza, CMV and Epstein-Barr virus. This cohort had only TCR beta chains sequenced, and the lack of alpha or paired-chain data limited which features could be detected. According to a later analysis, most CMV-associated TCR beta chains appeared to be HLA-restricted, and the HLA associations seemed to be driven largely by CMV exposure. A group of highly shared sequence variants was considered likely to be a technical artifact of the sequencing pipeline. Assigning TCR associations to individual alleles was difficult when HLA alleles, especially DR and DQ, strongly co-occurred. The study listed approximately 150 TCR beta chains as associated with cytomegalovirus. Because the 87-base-pair reads could not distinguish some IMGT-functional V segments, including TRBV6-2 and TRBV6-3, those segments were excluded. An association between a missense DCLRE1C variant and V-gene and J-gene trimming of TCR beta chains was found in a later genetic analysis and replicated in an independent cohort. In a later analysis, HLA-associated TCR beta chains showed more clonal expansion and lower generation probabilities than non-associated chains that were equally common. In both the original and validation cohorts, the classifier was reported to diagnose cytomegalovirus status with high specificity and sensitivity. Correlated functional status among segregating V segments might be attributable to linkage disequilibrium, but an unknown experimental factor could not be ruled out. The authors suggested that the approach could potentially be generalized to other disease states and immunological phenotypes. Sequencing depth was assumed to be roughly uniform across donors in the presence/absence analyses, though that assumption may not hold. In vitro tests confirmed that three of the cytomegalovirus-associated TCR beta chains recognize cytomegalovirus antigens. Because HLA typing was missing for some donors at each locus, association tests included only the typed subset. The earlier analysis of approximately 540 of the donors excluded 15 to 20 rarely observed V segments, including chromosome 9 orphons, because counts were too low. While some public TCRs were present in many individuals, most TCR sequences turned up only very rarely across donors.

This clone was seen more than once but under ten times. Its antigen is currently not known. Base qualities were left out, and no much larger clone turns up one base away. The cohort comprised around 690 healthy bone marrow donors. Cohort members were all nominally healthy when sampled, although unrecorded immune exposures were likely present. The donor was CMV seropositive and was included in the group of 289 seropositive cohort members. Every donor gave a peripheral blood sample, and the peripheral blood mononuclear cells from that sample were used for TCR beta sequencing. The Qiagen DNeasy Blood Extraction Kit was used to extract genomic DNA from the blood cell samples. Library generation was performed with the immunoSEQ multiplex PCR assay. For the multiplex PCR, a mixture combining 60 forward primers for TCR Vbeta segments and 13 reverse primers for TCR Jbeta segments was used. Amplification of the CDR3 region of rearranged TCR beta genes was performed with a multiplex PCR assay on genomic DNA. The Illumina HiSeq System was used to sequence the amplified TCR beta libraries as 87-base-pair reads. Regarding the original processing steps: Across the 500 to 850 repertoires, a later analysis counted tens of millions of unique TCR beta chains, 9 million to 14 million of which were shared by at least two donors. Raw reads were error-corrected and collapsed into unique sequences by a nearest-neighbor algorithm in which closely related sequences were merged to remove PCR and sequencing errors. To assign V, D and J gene segments, CDR3 sequences were aligned to IMGT reference sequences. For a sequence to be retained, at least a six-nucleotide match to both a V gene segment and a J gene segment was required. A rearrangement was called productive if the CDR3 had no stop codons and remained in frame with V and J, and every other rearrangement was called non-productive. CDR3 was defined according to IMGT convention as the region running from the second conserved V-encoded cysteine to the conserved J-encoded phenylalanine. In an earlier analysis of 587 of the donors, sequences lacking an unambiguous match to a single V gene segment were excluded. An earlier analysis of approximately 590 of the donors called V segments functional above 56.7% productive rearrangements and segregating when the between-donor standard deviation exceeded 5%. A statistical classification framework was built for diagnosing cytomegalovirus status from the catalog of TCR beta chain sequences. In a later analysis, V and J genes were assigned by comparing TCR nucleotide sequences against IMGT/GENE-DB human TR gene sequences. A later analysis assigned CDR3 sequences and most-parsimonious VDJ recombination scenarios with the TCRdist pipeline. A later analysis defined each TCR beta chain by its CDR3 amino acid sequence plus V-gene family, and excluded reads lacking a unique V-gene family. As a way to deal with suspected cross-contamination and a sequencing artifact, a later analysis dropped 640 or so nucleotide sequences that were highly shared and had low generation probability. In a later analysis, a clonal expansion index for each public chain was calculated from normalized within-repertoire ranks of inferred template counts. A later analysis computed generation probabilities with a VDJ recombination model fitted to out-of-frame rearrangements, and checked the results against IGoR. In a later analysis, TCR-TCR, TCR-HLA and TCR-CMV co-occurrence was scored with hypergeometric tests, and a repertoire-size bias correction was applied to TCR pairs. A later analysis estimated false discovery rates by permuting HLA or CMV assignments 20 times. In a later analysis, co-occurring TCRs were grouped with DBSCAN, and TCRdist sequence similarity was added when clustering was performed within HLA-allele-positive subsets. Repertoires with fewer than 30,000 or more than 120,000 public chains were left out of co-occurrence clustering, as were about 5 repertoires with anomalous nucleotide sharing. TCRdb provides this immuneACCESS table in a form limited to in-frame rearrangements. Some clones are lacking; in checked studies, under half of them reflect an unresolved V gene, and why the rest are absent is not known. V, J and clone size derive from that table, while D and trimming were established from the DNA sequence. This sample comprises about 140,000 clones, more than 75% of them detected only once. More than 2.5% of the sample is taken by the ten largest.

CDR1 and CDR2 are drawn from the germline V gene: MDHEN, SYDVKM. V is cut by 10 bases and J by 0 bases, and the space between the germline ends is 16 bases. The CDR3 starts with the cysteine, ends with the phenylalanine, and has 15 residues. Only CDR3 DNA remains: 45 bases, in frame from the first base. The source is a man aged 18 to 29 in good health and CMV-seropositive. Recombination connected TRBV28 to TRBJ1-3; the D region possibly corresponds to TRBD1 (5 bases align). Sequenced sample: PBMCs. CDR3 loop: CATAGGGSSGNTIYF. At the DNA level, the sequence is TGTGCCACCGCCGGGGGGGGGAGCTCTGGAAACACCATATATTTT.